This T cell receptor (beta chain) was sequenced during a study of Ad26.COV2.S vaccination and SARS-CoV-2 variants. Assay: immunoSEQ multiplex PCR; the TCRdb copy retains only in-frame clones and omits some. Among hundreds of thousands of clones, roughly 90% were seen once, and the ten largest hold about 1.5%. This clone has just one count. Its matching antigen is unknown. The identical CDR3 is also encoded by other nucleotide sequences in the sample. Treatment denoted: roughly 20 received Ad26.COV2.S at low or high dose, single or two shots; about 5 received placebo; per-sample allocation not given. Sampling happened 63 days after the first vaccine or placebo injection. General study findings and limits: Measurements of TCR breadth and depth may have given underestimates of the total T cell responses.

This TCR was recovered from a person aged 18 to 65 who received the Ad26.COV2.S COVID-19 vaccine or a placebo. The sequences come from peripheral blood, collected in a trial of Ad26.COV2.S vaccine versus placebo.

The CDR3 here is CSASTEETQYF. CDR3 DNA sequence: TGCAGTGCTTCGACGGAAGAGACCCAGTACTTC. The V gene is TRBV20-1, the J gene TRBJ2-5; D gene unclear. This CDR3 region has 11 residues. V gave up 5 bases and J gave up 3 bases, with 7 bases separating them. Germline V gives CDR1 DFQATT, CDR2 SNEGSKA (reference sequence).